Presented here are 10 T cell receptor beta chains from one specimen sequenced in a study of T cells after yellow fever vaccination. MiXCR was run by TCRdb on the 5' RACE reads, yielding one entry per CDR3 protein. Here the sample spans hundreds of thousands of distinct CDR3 sequences, approximately 13% being singletons. The material sequenced was PBMCs, taken on the day of the yellow fever booster vaccination. All receptors derive from a man aged 25-40 years who received the YFV17D yellow fever vaccine.

The sample holds many counts of this clonotype. J is TRBJ1-1 and V is TRBV5-1; D call uncertain. The CDR3 has 13 residues. V gave up 5 bases and J gave up 2 bases, with 10 bases separating them. Germline V lookup: CDR1 SGHRS, CDR2 YFSETQ. The CDR3 is CASRYQDNTEAFF. The CDR3 coding sequence is TGCGCCAGCAGATACCAGGATAACACTGAAGCTTTCTTT.

This clonotype has only a few counts. This chain connects TRBV20-1 to TRBJ1-5; D perhaps matches TRBD1 (6 bases). In germline, CDR1 is DFQATT, CDR2 SNEGSKA (reference sequence). The CDR3 loop spans 13 amino acids. The V and J ends lost 5 bases and 4 bases respectively, with 12 bases between them. The CDR3, as DNA: TGCAGTGCTCGGACAGTTGTGAATCAGCCCCAGCATTTT. Translating it yields CSARTVVNQPQHF.

This sequence joins TRBV7-6 and TRBJ1-1; D not resolved. The germline V gene has CDR1 SGHVS and CDR2 FNYEAQ. The CDR3 runs 13 residues. V was cut by 5 bases and J by 11 bases, with 18 bases left in between. The chain's CDR3 is CASSQRWGVEAFF. As DNA, the CDR3 is TGTGCCAGCAGCCAGCGGTGGGGAGTGGAGGCTTTCTTT.

The rearrangement uses TRBV5-1 and TRBJ2-3; no definite D call. Germline V lookup: CDR1 SGHRS, CDR2 YFSETQ. The length of the CDR3 is 14 residues. The ends were cut back, 7 bases at V and 2 bases at J, with 14 bases in the middle. CDR3 in amino acids: CASAGGSFTDTQYF. CDR3 nucleotides: TGCGCCAGCGCAGGCGGCAGTTTCACAGATACGCAGTATTTT.

V usage is TRBV28 and J usage is TRBJ2-2; D not certain. V lost 7 bases, J lost 0 bases, and 12 bases lay in between. CDR1 is MDHEN and CDR2 is SYDVKM in the germline V gene. CDR3 length: 15 amino acids. This CDR3 is CASKWPDANTGELFF. CDR3 DNA: TGTGCCAGCAAGTGGCCGGATGCGAACACCGGGGAGCTGTTTTTT.

This clonotype was found a few times. The J gene is TRBJ2-5, the V gene TRBV5-1; D remains unclear. The CDR3 consists of 12 residues. From germline, CDR1 is SGHRS and CDR2 YFSETQ. Trimming cost V 0 bases and J 5 bases, with 5 bases left between them. CDR3 nucleotides: TGCGCCAGCAGCTTGGGAACCGAGACCCAGTACTTC. It yields the protein CASSLGTETQYF.

This clonotype was observed a handful of times. This chain joins TRBV12-3 or TRBV12-4 and TRBJ2-3, with 7 positions matching TRBD1. The CDR3 consists of 13 residues. V lost 5 bases and J lost 6; bases outside the gene matches: 5. The CDR3 sequence: CASSGTVLDTQYF. CDR3 bases: TGTGCCAGCAGTGGGACAGTTTTGGATACGCAGTATTTT.

The rearrangement uses TRBV20-1 and TRBJ2-2; TRBD1 matches at 8 bases. From germline, CDR1 is DFQATT and CDR2 SNEGSKA (reference sequence). Losses at the gene ends were 5 bases for V and 6 bases for J; bases not matched to a gene: 8. The CDR3 is 14 amino acids. The CDR3 DNA reads as TGCAGTGCTCCAAACAGGGGGTACGCCGGGGAGCTGTTTTTT. Translating it yields CSAPNRGYAGELFF.

V usage is TRBV24-1 and J usage is TRBJ2-1; D may be TRBD2 (5 bases). From germline, CDR1 is KGHDR and CDR2 SFDVKD. This CDR3 has 12 residues. V lost 7 bases to trimming and J lost 8 bases, with 11 bases between them. Here the CDR3 reads CATSLTGDEQFF. CDR3 sequence (DNA): TGTGCCACCAGCCTTACCGGGGATGAGCAGTTCTTC.

This clonotype was counted only a few times. J is TRBJ2-3 and V is TRBV7-2; 7 positions match TRBD1. Germline lookup yields CDR1 SGHTA and CDR2 FQGNSA. V gave up 5 bases and J gave up 4 bases; unmatched junction bases: 6. There are 14 residues in the CDR3. CDR3 nucleotides: TGTGCCAGCAGCCCCCACAGGGGTTCAGATACGCAGTATTTT. This translates into CASSPHRGSDTQYF.